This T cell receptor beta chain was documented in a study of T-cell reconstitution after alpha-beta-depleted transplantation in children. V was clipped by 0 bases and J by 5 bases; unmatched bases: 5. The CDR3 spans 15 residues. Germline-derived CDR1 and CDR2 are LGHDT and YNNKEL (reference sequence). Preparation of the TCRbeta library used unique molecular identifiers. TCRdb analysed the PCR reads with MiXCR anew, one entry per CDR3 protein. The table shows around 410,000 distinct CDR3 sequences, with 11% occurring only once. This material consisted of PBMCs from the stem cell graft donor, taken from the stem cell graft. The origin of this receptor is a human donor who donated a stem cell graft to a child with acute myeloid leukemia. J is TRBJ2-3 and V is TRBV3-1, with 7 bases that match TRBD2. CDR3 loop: CASSQDSIAGDTQYF. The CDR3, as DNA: TGTGCCAGCAGCCAAGACTCAATAGCGGGAGATACGCAGTATTTT.